This TCR beta chain was retrieved from a study of shared clonotypes between healthy human individuals. Looked up from germline, CDR1 is SGHRS and CDR2 is YFSETQ. The CDR3 has 17 residues. The V gene lost 0 bases and the J gene lost 0 bases, with 13 bases spanning the gap. Only in-frame clones appear in the TCRdb table, and some are missing; sequencing was by immunoSEQ multiplex PCR. The sample includes millions of clones, just over 90% of them seen just once. Sequencing used naive CD4+ T cells from PBMCs. This sample's subset: CD45RA+ positively selected. The V and J genes are TRBV5-1 and TRBJ2-1; weak D call: TRBD2 (5 bases). The TCR sequence derives from a young man in good health. Some clones in this sample may be carry-over from other donors' samples. CDR3 protein: CASSLEGGPSSYNEQFF. In DNA, the CDR3 is TGCGCCAGCAGCTTGGAGGGCGGGCCAAGCTCCTACAATGAGCAGTTCTTC.